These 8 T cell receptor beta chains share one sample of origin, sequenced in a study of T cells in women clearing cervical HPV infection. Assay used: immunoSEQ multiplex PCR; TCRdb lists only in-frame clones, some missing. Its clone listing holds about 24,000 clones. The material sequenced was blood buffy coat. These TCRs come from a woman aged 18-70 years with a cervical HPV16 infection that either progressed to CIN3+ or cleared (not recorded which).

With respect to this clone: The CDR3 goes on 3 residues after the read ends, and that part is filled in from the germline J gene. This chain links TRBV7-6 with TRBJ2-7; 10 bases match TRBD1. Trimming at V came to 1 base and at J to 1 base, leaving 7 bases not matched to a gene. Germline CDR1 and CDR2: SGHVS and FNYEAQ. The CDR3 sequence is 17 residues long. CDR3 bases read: TGTGCCAGCAGCTTAGGGGGACAGGGGACAAGATCCTACGAG. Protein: CASSLGGQGTRSYE. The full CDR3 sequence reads CASSLGGQGTRSYEQYF. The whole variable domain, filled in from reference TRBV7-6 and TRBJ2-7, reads GAGVSQSPRYKVTKRGQDVALRCDPISGHVSLYWYRQALGQGPEFLTYFNYEAQQDKSGLPNDRFSAERPEGSISTLTIQRTEQRDSAMYRCASSLGGQGTRSYEQYFGPGTRLTVT.

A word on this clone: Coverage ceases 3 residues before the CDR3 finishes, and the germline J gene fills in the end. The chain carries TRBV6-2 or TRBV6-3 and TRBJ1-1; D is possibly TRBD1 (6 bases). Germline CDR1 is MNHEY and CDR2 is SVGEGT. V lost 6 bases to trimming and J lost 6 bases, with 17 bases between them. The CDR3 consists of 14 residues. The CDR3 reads CASSSDSLRAEAFF. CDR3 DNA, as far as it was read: TGTGCCAGCAGCTCGGACAGTCTGAGGGCTGAA.

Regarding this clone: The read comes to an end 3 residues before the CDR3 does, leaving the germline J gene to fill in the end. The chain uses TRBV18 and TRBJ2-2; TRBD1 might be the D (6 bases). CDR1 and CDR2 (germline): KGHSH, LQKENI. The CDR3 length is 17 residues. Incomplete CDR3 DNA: TGTGCCAGCTCACCTACCTCGGGGACAACAACTAATGAAAAG. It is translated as CASSPTSGTTTNEK. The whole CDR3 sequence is CASSPTSGTTTNEKLFF.

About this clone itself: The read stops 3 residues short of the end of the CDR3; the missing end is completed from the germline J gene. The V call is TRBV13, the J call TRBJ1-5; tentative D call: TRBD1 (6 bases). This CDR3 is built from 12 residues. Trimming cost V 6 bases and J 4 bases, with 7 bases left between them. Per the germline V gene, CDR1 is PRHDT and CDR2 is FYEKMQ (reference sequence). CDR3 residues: CASRQGNQPQHF. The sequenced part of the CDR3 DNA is TGTGCCAGCAGGCAGGGGAATCAGCCC.

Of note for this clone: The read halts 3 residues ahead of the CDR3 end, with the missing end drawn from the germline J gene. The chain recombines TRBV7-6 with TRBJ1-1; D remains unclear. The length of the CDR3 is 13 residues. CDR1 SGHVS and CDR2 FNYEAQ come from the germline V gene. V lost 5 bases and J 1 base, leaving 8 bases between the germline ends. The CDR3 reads CASSRTGNTEAFF. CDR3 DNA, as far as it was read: TGTGCCAGCAGCCGAACTGGGAACACTGAA.

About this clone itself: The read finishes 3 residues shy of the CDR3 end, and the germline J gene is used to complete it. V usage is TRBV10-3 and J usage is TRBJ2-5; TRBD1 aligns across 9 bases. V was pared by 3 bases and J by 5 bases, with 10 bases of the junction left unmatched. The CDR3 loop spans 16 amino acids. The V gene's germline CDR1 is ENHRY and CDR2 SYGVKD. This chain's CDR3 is CAISDPRDRAVETQYF. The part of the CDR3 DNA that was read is TGTGCCATCAGTGATCCCCGGGACAGGGCGGTGGAGACC.

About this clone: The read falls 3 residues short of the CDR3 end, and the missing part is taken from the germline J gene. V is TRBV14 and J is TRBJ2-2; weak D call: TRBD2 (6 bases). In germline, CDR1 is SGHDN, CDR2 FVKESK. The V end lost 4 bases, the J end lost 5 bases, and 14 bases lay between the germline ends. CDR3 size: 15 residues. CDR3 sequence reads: CASSLRQGGTGELFF. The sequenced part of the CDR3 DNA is TGTGCCAGCAGCCTTCGTCAGGGAGGAACCGGGGAG.

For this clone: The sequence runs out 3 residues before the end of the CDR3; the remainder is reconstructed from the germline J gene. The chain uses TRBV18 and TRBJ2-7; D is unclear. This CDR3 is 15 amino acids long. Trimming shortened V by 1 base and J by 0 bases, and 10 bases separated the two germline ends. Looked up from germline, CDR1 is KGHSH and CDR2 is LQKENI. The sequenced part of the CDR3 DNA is TGTGCCAGCTCACCACAAAGCGTCAGCTCCTACGAG. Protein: CASSPQSVSSYE. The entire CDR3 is CASSPQSVSSYEQYF.